This T cell receptor beta chain appears in the sequencing data of a study of metastatic and nonmetastatic thyroid tumors. General study findings and limits: Versus benign nodules, malignant thyroid tumors reportedly had significantly higher TCR beta diversity, in blood and tumor.

TCRdb reanalyzed the PCR reads via MiXCR. The sample yields tens of thousands of clones, 14% to 15% seen once. Germline CDR1 is ENHRY and CDR2 is SYGVKD. The J segment lost 5 bases and the V segment lost 10 bases, leaving 5 bases of the junction unmatched. This CDR3 spans 12 amino acids. This clone was observed many times. Its antigen is unknown. Among the patients, none had received any treatment before thyroid surgery. This TCR came from a female donor with papillary thyroid cancer or a benign thyroid nodule (not recorded which). Some clones in this sample may be carry-over from other donors' samples. Sequenced input: blood. The chain employs TRBV10-3 and TRBJ2-5; 9 nucleotides match TRBD1. Here the CDR3 DNA reads TGTGCCACAGGGACAGGGAAGGAGACCCAGTACTTC. Encoded protein: CATGTGKETQYF.